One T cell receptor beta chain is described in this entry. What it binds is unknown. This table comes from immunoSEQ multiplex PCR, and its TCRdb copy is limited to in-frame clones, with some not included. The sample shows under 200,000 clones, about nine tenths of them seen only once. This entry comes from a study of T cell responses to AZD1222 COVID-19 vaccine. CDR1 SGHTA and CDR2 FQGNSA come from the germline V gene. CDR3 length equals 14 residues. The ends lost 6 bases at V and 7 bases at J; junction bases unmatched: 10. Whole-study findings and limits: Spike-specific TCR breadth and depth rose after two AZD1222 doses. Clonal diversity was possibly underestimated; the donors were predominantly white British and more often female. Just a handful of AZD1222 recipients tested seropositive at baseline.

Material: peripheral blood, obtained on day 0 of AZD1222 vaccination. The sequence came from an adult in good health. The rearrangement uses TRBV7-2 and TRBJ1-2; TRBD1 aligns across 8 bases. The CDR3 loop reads CASSPSTGAAGYTF. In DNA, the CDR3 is TGTGCCAGCAGTCCGTCGACAGGGGCGGCTGGCTACACCTTC.